This T cell receptor beta chain was obtained from a study of T cells in localized non-small cell lung cancer. Germline assignment: CDR1 SGHNT and CDR2 YYREEE (reference sequence). V was cut by 1 base and J by 1 base, with 15 bases left in between. This CDR3 spans 17 amino acids. Study-wide results and caveats: Because researchers sequenced only one region of the tumor, heterogeneity is still possible. In the blood, greater T cell density corresponded to longer overall survival. Uninvolved adjacent lung, not tumor, had the highest T cell clonality.

As to this clone: As yet, its antigen is unknown.

Sequenced by immunoSEQ multiplex PCR; TCRdb stores in-frame clones only, minus some. The sample includes roughly 30,000 clones, about 90% seen only once; the top ten take over 3.5%. The rearrangement uses TRBV5-4 and TRBJ2-4, with a weak D call TRBD1 (7 bases). This sequence was found in a woman aged 40 to 75 with stage III lung adenocarcinoma. Sequencing used peripheral blood mononuclear cells, obtained before any cancer treatment. CDR3 sequence reads: CASSLQGGFAAKNIQYF. In DNA form, the CDR3 reads TGTGCCAGCAGCTTGCAGGGGGGATTTGCGGCCAAAAACATTCAGTACTTC.